The 27 T cell receptor beta chains reported below all come from one sample, sequenced in a study of CD8 T cells in Susac syndrome. Reverse transcription of about 0.45 to 1 ug RNA was carried out with random hexamers. From the immunoSEQ multiplex PCR reads, TCRdb called clonotypes with MiXCR, one entry per CDR3 protein. This table holds 85,000 to 120,000 distinct CDR3 sequences, roughly 95% found once. Sequencing was carried out using CD8+ T cells from PBMCs. These receptors were collected from a human donor with Susac syndrome.

V usage is TRBV9 and J usage is TRBJ2-1; 12 nucleotides agree with TRBD2. The CDR3 has 17 amino acids. Germline CDR1 reads SGDLS; CDR2 reads YYNGEE. V was clipped by 4 bases and J by 6 bases; unmatched bases: 11. The CDR3 bases are TGTGCCAGCAGCTCCCGACTAGCGGGGGACCTTAGCAATGAGCAGTTCTTC. It yields the protein CASSSRLAGDLSNEQFF.

V is TRBV5-6 and J is TRBJ2-2; no definite D call. The CDR3 is 13 amino acids. Germline V CDR1 and CDR2: SGHDT, YYEEEE. V was pared by 5 bases and J by 2 bases, with 7 bases between. CDR3: CASRLGNTGELFF. CDR3 DNA sequence: TGTGCCAGCAGGCTGGGAAACACCGGGGAGCTGTTTTTT. Based on the CDR3 plus reference TRBV5-6 and TRBJ2-2, the full variable domain is DAGVTQSPTHLIKTRGQQVTLRCSPKSGHDTVSWYQQALGQGPQFIFQYYEEEERQRGNFPDRFSGHQFPNYSSELNVNALLLGDSALYLCASRLGNTGELFFGEGSRLTVL.

The J gene is TRBJ2-3, the V gene TRBV21-1; the tabulated D call, TRBD2, remains unverified against the DNA. TRBV21-1 is described as a pseudogene. The CDR3 extends over 14 amino acids. The CDR3 nucleotides are TGTGCCAGCAGCCCGACCAGCGGTGAAGATACGCAGTATTTT. It encodes CASSPTSGEDTQYF.

This rearrangement joins TRBV9 to TRBJ2-2, with D perhaps matching TRBD2 (5 bases). CDR3 size: 14 residues. Germline V gene sequence: CDR1 SGDLS, CDR2 YYNGEE. V lost 4 bases, J lost 1 base, and 8 bases lay in between. CDR3 loop: CASSSGRNTGELFF. The CDR3 bases are TGTGCCAGCAGCAGCGGACGGAACACCGGGGAGCTGTTTTTT.

The rearrangement uses TRBV3-1 and TRBJ2-1; possibly TRBD1 or TRBD2 for D (6 bases each). The V end was cut by 8 bases, the J end by 5 bases, with 19 bases between. CDR1 and CDR2 from the germline V gene are LGHDT and YNNKEL (reference sequence). This CDR3 region has 15 residues. This chain's CDR3 is CASVPSWGAHNEQFF. The DNA for the CDR3 is TGTGCCAGCGTACCTAGCTGGGGGGCACACAATGAGCAGTTCTTC.

V is TRBV9 and J is TRBJ2-2; tentative D call: TRBD2 (5 bases). The germline V gene encodes CDR1 SGDLS and CDR2 YYNGEE. This CDR3 has 16 amino acids. Trimming stripped 7 bases from V and 0 bases from J, with 16 bases between. In DNA, the CDR3 is TGTGCCAGCGGCTCCGCCGGAGGCGCGAACACCGGGGAGCTGTTTTTT. It yields the protein CASGSAGGANTGELFF. Drawing the rest from reference TRBV9 and TRBJ2-2, the complete variable domain is DSGVTQTPKHLITATGQRVTLRCSPRSGDLSVYWYQQSLDQGLQFLIQYYNGEERAKGNILERFSAQQFPDLHSELNLSSLELGDSALYFCASGSAGGANTGELFFGEGSRLTVL.

In DNA form, the CDR3 reads TGTGCCAGCAGCGGGACCGGGGTTGCCAATTCACCCCTCCACTTT. Amino acids: CASSGTGVANSPLHF. The chain has TRBV7-9 and TRBJ1-6; D perhaps matches TRBD1 (5 bases). Germline-derived CDR1 and CDR2 are SEHNR and FQNEAQ (reference sequence). The V and J ends lost 5 bases and 7 bases respectively, with 15 bases between them. The CDR3 covers 15 residues.

The chain uses TRBV29-1 and TRBJ1-2, with 8 bases identical to TRBD1. The CDR3 is 13 amino acids. The germline gives CDR1 SQVTM, CDR2 ANQGSEA. The trim removed 5 bases at V and 5 bases at J, leaving 7 bases unmatched. DNA of the CDR3: TGCAGCGTTTCAGGGGGCTCTGGTTATGGCTACACCTTC. Encoded protein: CSVSGGSGYGYTF.

The chain links TRBV25-1 to TRBJ1-1; no firm D call. Per the germline V gene, CDR1 is MGHDK and CDR2 is SYGVNS. V was clipped by 2 bases and J by 1 base, with 5 bases between them. The CDR3 totals 13 residues. The CDR3 DNA reads as TGTGCCAGCAGTGAAGGGAGGAACACTGAAGCTTTCTTT. This sequence encodes CASSEGRNTEAFF.

The chain recombines TRBV13 with TRBJ2-7, with TRBD1 matching 9 bases. The trim removed 4 bases at V and 4 bases at J, leaving 8 bases unmatched. The CDR3 runs to 15 residues. Germline V gene lookup returns CDR1 PRHDT and CDR2 FYEKMQ (reference sequence). The chain's CDR3 is CASSSRDRDSYEQYF. CDR3 nucleotide sequence: TGTGCCAGCAGCTCCCGGGACAGGGATTCTTACGAGCAGTACTTC.

This chain uses TRBV15 with TRBJ2-7, with D perhaps TRBD1 (6 bases). CDR3 length equals 13 residues. Germline V gene lookup returns CDR1 LNHNV and CDR2 YYDKDF (reference sequence). The V end was cut by 8 bases, the J end by 2 bases, with 13 bases between. CDR3 region: CATGQWGTYEQYF. The CDR3 DNA follows: TGTGCCACCGGACAGTGGGGGACCTACGAGCAGTACTTC.

This clonotype appeared a single time. The chain carries TRBV7-9 and TRBJ2-7; D is unclear. This CDR3 has 14 amino acids. Trimming removed 5 bases from V and 0 bases from J, with 11 bases in between. Germline V CDR1 and CDR2: SEHNR, FQNEAQ (reference sequence). CDR3: CASSPAFPSYEQYF. The CDR3, as DNA: TGTGCCAGCAGCCCGGCGTTCCCCTCCTACGAGCAGTACTTC. Variable domain in full (rest from reference TRBV7-9 and TRBJ2-7): DTGVSQNPRHKITKRGQNVTFRCDPISEHNRLYWYRQTLGQGPEFLTYFQNEAQLEKSRLLSDRFSAERPKGSFSTLEIQRTEQGDSAMYLCASSPAFPSYEQYFGPGTRLTVT.

The rearrangement uses TRBV5-1 and TRBJ2-1; D call uncertain. V shed 4 bases and J shed 0 bases, with 14 bases lying between them. Germline-derived CDR1 and CDR2 are SGHRS and YFSETQ. The CDR3 has 16 amino acids. The CDR3 region is CASSPGRSSSYNEQFF. CDR3 sequence (DNA): TGCGCCAGCAGCCCCGGTAGGAGCAGCTCCTACAATGAGCAGTTCTTC.

The count of this clonotype is one. The V gene is TRBV3-1, the J gene TRBJ1-6, with unresolved D. Looked up from germline, CDR1 is LGHDT and CDR2 is YNNKEL (reference sequence). CDR3 length equals 12 residues. Trimming took 1 base from V and 16 from J, leaving 11 bases between them. The CDR3 region has the DNA TGTGCCAGCAGCCAAGCATATGATCAGCTCCACTTT. Its translation is CASSQAYDQLHF.

The genes are TRBV27 and TRBJ2-1, with 7 bases that match TRBD2. The CDR3 contains 14 residues. V lost 4 bases to trimming and J lost 5 bases; unmatched junction nucleotides: 5. Germline V CDR1 and CDR2: MNHEY, SMNVEV (reference sequence). The CDR3 region is CASSWTGLNNEQFF. As DNA, the CDR3 is TGTGCCAGCAGTTGGACGGGACTAAACAATGAGCAGTTCTTC.

This chain links TRBV7-2 with TRBJ2-4; D may be TRBD1 (5 bases). Trimming cost V 4 bases and J 5 bases, with 18 bases left between them. CDR1 and CDR2 from the germline V gene are SGHTA and FQGNSA. This CDR3 spans 16 amino acids. The CDR3 coding sequence is TGTGCCAGCAGCTCCTCGTCGAGACAGACAGAAAACATTCAGTACTTC. Amino acids: CASSSSSRQTENIQYF.

This clonotype was observed a single time. The chain couples TRBV27 to TRBJ2-1; D is possibly TRBD1 (6 bases). V lost 7 bases, J lost 8 bases, and 15 bases lay in between. This CDR3 comprises 13 residues. CDR1 is MNHEY and CDR2 is SMNVEV in the germline V gene (reference sequence). In nucleotides, the CDR3 is TGTGCCAGCATTAGAGGATCAGGGGATGAGCAGTTCTTC. This encodes CASIRGSGDEQFF.

This chain connects TRBV28 to TRBJ1-5; TRBD1 matches 9 bases. Germline trimming cut 3 bases from V and 1 base from J; bases unmatched to any gene: 4. Germline V lookup: CDR1 MDHEN, CDR2 SYDVKM. This CDR3 has 16 residues. The CDR3 is CASSLRGTGSNQPQHF. For the CDR3, the DNA is TGTGCCAGCAGTTTGCGAGGGACAGGGAGCAATCAGCCCCAGCATTTT.

The V call is TRBV27, the J call TRBJ2-7, with TRBD2 matching over 7 bases. Germline V CDR1 and CDR2: MNHEY, SMNVEV (reference sequence). This CDR3 region has 13 residues. Unmatched junction bases numbered 8, after V lost 6 bases and J lost 6 bases. CDR3 sequence (DNA): TGTGCCAGCAGACCCGGACTAGTTCGCGAGCAGTACTTC. Protein product: CASRPGLVREQYF.

The rearrangement uses TRBV6-5 and TRBJ1-2; possibly TRBD1 for D (6 bases). Deletions cut 0 bases from V and 7 bases from J, with 12 bases between. The CDR3 length is 14 residues. CDR1 MNHEY and CDR2 SVGAGI come from the germline V gene. The CDR3 spells CASSYSSGGGGYTF. The CDR3 DNA sequence: TGTGCCAGCAGTTACTCGAGCGGGGGCGGTGGCTACACCTTC.

This clonotype was counted a single time. V gene TRBV19 combines with J gene TRBJ2-1, with 7 bases matching TRBD1. The germline V gene has CDR1 LNHDA and CDR2 SQIVND (reference sequence). The ends lost 7 bases at V and 0 bases at J; junction bases unmatched: 6. This CDR3 contains 15 residues. CDR3 DNA sequence: TGTGCCAGTACCGGGACAGATTTCTCCTACAATGAGCAGTTCTTC. Translation gives CASTGTDFSYNEQFF.

The chain uses TRBV2 and TRBJ2-5, with 9 bases that match TRBD2. The CDR3 runs 17 residues. The J segment lost 4 bases and the V segment lost 2 bases, leaving 11 bases of the junction unmatched. CDR1 and CDR2 (germline): SNHLY, FYNNEI. The CDR3 region has the DNA TGTGCCAGCAGTGAATTAGGAGCGGGGGGCCCCGGAGAGACCCAGTACTTC. This translates into CASSELGAGGPGETQYF.

The chain employs TRBV20-1 and TRBJ2-7; D gene ambiguous. This CDR3 region has 11 residues. From germline, CDR1 is DFQATT and CDR2 SNEGSKA (reference sequence). The V gene lost 3 bases and the J gene lost 3 bases, with 6 bases spanning the gap. The CDR3 region is CSARTGYEQYF. In DNA form, the CDR3 reads TGCAGTGCTAGGACGGGCTACGAGCAGTACTTC.

Note on this clonotype: Mismatch with germline at one junction end may stem from a read error. The gene calls are TRBV7-2 and TRBJ1-2; D gene ambiguous. Germline CDR1 SGHTA, CDR2 FQGNSA. This CDR3 is built from 16 residues. The CDR3 coding sequence is TGTGCCAGCAGCTTAATAGGCGACGCACACTCCTATGGGTACACCTTC. Residues: CASSLIGDAHSYGYTF.

The CDR3 DNA is TGTGCCAGCTCACCAGGGGACTCTGGGGCCAACGTCCTGACTTTC. This gives the protein CASSPGDSGANVLTF. This chain links TRBV18 with TRBJ2-6, with no clear D. V was pared by 2 bases and J by 0 bases, with 5 bases between. This CDR3 region has 15 residues. CDR1 and CDR2 (germline): KGHSH, LQKENI.

The genes are TRBV10-3 and TRBJ2-5; D call uncertain. The CDR3 contains 11 residues. From germline, CDR1 is ENHRY and CDR2 SYGVKD. Trimming shortened V by 3 bases and J by 4 bases, and 3 bases separated the two germline ends. The CDR3 DNA reads as TGTGCCATCAGTGATCCAGAGACCCAGTACTTC. Its protein product is CAISDPETQYF.

The rearrangement links TRBV18 to TRBJ2-5; D is unresolved. This CDR3 has 16 amino acids. The V and J ends lost 4 bases and 3 bases respectively, with 18 bases between them. CDR1 is KGHSH, CDR2 LQKENI, per germline. This chain's CDR3 is CASSRPPQGIEETQYF. In DNA, the CDR3 is TGTGCCAGCTCACGCCCCCCCCAAGGGATCGAAGAGACCCAGTACTTC.